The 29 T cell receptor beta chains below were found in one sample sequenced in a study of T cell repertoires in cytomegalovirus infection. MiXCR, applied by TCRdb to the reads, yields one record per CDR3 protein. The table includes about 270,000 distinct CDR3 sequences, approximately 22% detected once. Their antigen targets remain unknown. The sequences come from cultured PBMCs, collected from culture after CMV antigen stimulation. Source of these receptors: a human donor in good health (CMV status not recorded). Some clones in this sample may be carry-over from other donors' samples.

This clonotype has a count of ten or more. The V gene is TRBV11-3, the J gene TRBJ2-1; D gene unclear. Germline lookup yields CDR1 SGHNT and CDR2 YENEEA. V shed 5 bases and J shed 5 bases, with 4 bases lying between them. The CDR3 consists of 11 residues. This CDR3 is CASSRDNEQFF. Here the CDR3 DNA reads TGTGCCAGCAGCCGAGACAATGAGCAGTTCTTC.

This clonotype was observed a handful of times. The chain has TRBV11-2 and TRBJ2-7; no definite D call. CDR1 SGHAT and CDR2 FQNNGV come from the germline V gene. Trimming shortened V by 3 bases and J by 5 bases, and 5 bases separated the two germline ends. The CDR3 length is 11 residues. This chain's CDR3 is CASSLADEQYV. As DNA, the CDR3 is TGTGCCAGCAGCTTGGCAGACGAGCAGTACGTC.

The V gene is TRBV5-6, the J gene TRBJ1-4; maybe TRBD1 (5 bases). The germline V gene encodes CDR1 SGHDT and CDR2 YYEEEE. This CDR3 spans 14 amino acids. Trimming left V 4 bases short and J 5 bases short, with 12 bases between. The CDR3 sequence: CASSAGRRNEKLFF. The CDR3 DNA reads TGTGCCAGCAGCGCGGGACGCCGCAATGAAAAACTGTTTTTT.

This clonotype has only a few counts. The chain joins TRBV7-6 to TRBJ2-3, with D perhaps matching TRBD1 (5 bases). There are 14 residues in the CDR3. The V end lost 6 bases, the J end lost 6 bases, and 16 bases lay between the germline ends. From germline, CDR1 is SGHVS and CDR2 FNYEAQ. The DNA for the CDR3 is TGTGCCAGCAGTTCCCAGGGTAATTGGGATACGCAGTATTTT. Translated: CASSSQGNWDTQYF.

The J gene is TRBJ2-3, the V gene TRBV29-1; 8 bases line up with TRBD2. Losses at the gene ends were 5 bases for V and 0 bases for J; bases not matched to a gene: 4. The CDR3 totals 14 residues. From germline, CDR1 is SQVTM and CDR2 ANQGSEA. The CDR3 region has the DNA TGCAGCGTTTTAGCGGGGCCTAGCACAGATACGCAGTATTTT. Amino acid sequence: CSVLAGPSTDTQYF.

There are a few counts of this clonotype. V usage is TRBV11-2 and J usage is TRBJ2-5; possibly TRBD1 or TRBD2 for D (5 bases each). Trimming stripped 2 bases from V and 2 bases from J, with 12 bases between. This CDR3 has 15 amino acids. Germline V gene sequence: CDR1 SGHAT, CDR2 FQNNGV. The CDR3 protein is CASSLLGTPQETQYF. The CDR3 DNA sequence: TGTGCCAGCAGCTTACTAGGGACGCCTCAAGAGACCCAGTACTTC.

CDR3 sequence reads: CASSLGRLAKNIQYF. CDR3 sequence (DNA): TGTGCCAGCAGCTTAGGGCGTCTAGCCAAAAACATTCAGTACTTC. V is TRBV11-1 and J is TRBJ2-4; D not resolved. Trimming left V 1 base short and J 0 bases short, with 7 bases between. The germline V gene has CDR1 SGHAT and CDR2 FQDESV (reference sequence). This CDR3 region has 15 residues. Full variable domain (missing parts from reference TRBV11-1 and TRBJ2-4): EAEVAQSPRYKITEKSQAVAFWCDPISGHATLYWYRQILGQGPELLVQFQDESVVDDSQLPKDRFSAERLKGVDSTLKIQPAELGDSAMYLCASSLGRLAKNIQYFGAGTRLSVL.

CDR3 sequence reads: CSARDLQRGRTDTQYF. CDR3 DNA: TGCAGTGCTAGAGATCTCCAGCGGGGCCGCACAGATACGCAGTATTTT. This chain uses TRBV20-1 with TRBJ2-3; 7 nucleotides align to TRBD2. Germline V gene sequence: CDR1 DFQATT, CDR2 SNEGSKA (reference sequence). J lost 1 base, V lost 0 bases, and 7 bases had no gene match. The CDR3 extends over 16 amino acids.

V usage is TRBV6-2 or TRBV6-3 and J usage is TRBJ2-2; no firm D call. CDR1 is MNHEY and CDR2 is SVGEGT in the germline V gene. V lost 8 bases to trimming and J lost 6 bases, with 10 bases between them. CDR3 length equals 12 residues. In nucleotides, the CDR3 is TGTGCCAGCTGGATCATCCCCGGGGAGCTGTTTTTT. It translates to CASWIIPGELFF.

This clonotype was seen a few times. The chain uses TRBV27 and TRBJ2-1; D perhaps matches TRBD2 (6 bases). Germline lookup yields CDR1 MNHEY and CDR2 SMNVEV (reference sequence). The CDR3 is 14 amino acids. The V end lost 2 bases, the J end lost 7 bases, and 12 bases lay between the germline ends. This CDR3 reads CASSLGGSWNEQFF. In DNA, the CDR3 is TGTGCCAGCAGTTTAGGGGGGTCCTGGAATGAGCAGTTCTTC.

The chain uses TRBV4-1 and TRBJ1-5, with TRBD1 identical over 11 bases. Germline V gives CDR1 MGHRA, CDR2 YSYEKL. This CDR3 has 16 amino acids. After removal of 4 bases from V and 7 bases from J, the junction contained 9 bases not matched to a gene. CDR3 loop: CASSRGQGATEQPQHF. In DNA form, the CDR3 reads TGCGCCAGCAGCCGCGGACAGGGGGCAACTGAGCAGCCCCAGCATTTT.

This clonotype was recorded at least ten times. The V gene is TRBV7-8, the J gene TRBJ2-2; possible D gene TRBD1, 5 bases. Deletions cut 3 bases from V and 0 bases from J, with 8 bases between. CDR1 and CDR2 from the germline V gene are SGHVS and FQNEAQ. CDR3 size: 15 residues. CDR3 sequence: CASSFGRANTGELFF. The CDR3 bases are TGTGCCAGCAGCTTTGGCAGGGCGAACACCGGGGAGCTGTTTTTT.

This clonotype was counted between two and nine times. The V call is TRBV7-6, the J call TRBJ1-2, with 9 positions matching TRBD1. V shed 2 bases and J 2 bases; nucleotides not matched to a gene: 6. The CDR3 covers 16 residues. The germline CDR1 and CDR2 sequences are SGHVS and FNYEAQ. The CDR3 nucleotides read TGTGCCAGCAGCTTAACCGGGACAGGGATAAACTATGGCTACACCTTC. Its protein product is CASSLTGTGINYGYTF.

This chain's CDR3 is CASKGLNGTEAFF. The DNA for the CDR3 is TGTGCCAGTAAGGGACTTAACGGGACTGAAGCTTTCTTT. The chain employs TRBV19 and TRBJ1-1; D may be TRBD1 (5 bases). The germline V gene encodes CDR1 LNHDA and CDR2 SQIVND (reference sequence). Trimming pared 7 bases from V and 5 bases from J, leaving 14 bases between. The CDR3 contains 13 residues.

The CDR3 reads CASSTGLAGGLRADTQYF. The CDR3 DNA follows: TGTGCCAGTAGTACCGGATTAGCGGGAGGCCTTAGGGCAGATACGCAGTATTTT. The V call is TRBV19, the J call TRBJ2-3, with TRBD2 identical over 10 bases. Germline V gives CDR1 LNHDA, CDR2 SQIVND (reference sequence). The CDR3 runs to 18 residues. With 4 bases clipped from V and 4 bases from J, the junction kept 14 bases outside the gene matches.

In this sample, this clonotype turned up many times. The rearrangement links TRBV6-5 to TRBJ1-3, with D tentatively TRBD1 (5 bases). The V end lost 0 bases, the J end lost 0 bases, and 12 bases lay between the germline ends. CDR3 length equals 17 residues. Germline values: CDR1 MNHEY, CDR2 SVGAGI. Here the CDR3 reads CASSYSRTPSSGNTIYF. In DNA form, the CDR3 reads TGTGCCAGCAGTTACTCGCGGACACCTTCCTCTGGAAACACCATATATTTT.

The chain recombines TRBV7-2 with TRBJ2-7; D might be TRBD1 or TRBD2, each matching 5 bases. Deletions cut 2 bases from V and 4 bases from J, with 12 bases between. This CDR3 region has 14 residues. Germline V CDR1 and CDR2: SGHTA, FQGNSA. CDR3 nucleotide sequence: TGTGCCAGCAGCTTATTGGGGGAAGGGTACGAGCAGTACTTC. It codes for CASSLLGEGYEQYF.

Written as DNA, the CDR3 is TGTGCCAGCAGCCCTGAGGAAGGGGCAGATACGCAGTATTTT. Its translation: CASSPEEGADTQYF. This chain connects TRBV7-9 to TRBJ2-3; TRBD1 is a possible D gene (5 bases). CDR1 is SEHNR and CDR2 is FQNEAQ in the germline V gene (reference sequence). The CDR3 covers 14 residues. V was clipped by 5 bases and J by 4 bases, with 13 bases between them.

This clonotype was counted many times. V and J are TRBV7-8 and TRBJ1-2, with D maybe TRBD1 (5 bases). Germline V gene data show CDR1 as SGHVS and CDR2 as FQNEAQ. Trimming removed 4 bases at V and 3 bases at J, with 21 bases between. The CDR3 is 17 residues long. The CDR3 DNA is TGTGCCAGCAGCTGGGAAAGCTTGACAGTTGGAGACTATGGCTACACCTTC. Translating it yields CASSWESLTVGDYGYTF.

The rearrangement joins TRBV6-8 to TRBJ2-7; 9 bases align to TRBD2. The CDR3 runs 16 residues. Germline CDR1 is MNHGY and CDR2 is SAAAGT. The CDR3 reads CASSAGLAPSSNEQYV. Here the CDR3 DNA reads TGTGCCAGCAGTGCCGGACTAGCGCCGAGCTCCAACGAGCAGTACGTC.

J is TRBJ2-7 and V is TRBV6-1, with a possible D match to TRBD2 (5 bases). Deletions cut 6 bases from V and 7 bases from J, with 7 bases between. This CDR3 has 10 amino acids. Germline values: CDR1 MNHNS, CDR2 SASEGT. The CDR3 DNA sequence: TGTGCCAGCAGGGGAGTGGAGCAGTACGTC. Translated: CASRGVEQYV.

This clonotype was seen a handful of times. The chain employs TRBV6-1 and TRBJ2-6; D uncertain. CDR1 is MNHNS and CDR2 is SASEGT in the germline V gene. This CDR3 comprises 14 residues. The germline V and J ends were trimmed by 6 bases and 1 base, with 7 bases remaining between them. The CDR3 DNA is TGTGCCAGCAGGCAGGTGTCTGGGGCCAACGTCCTGACTTTC. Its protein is CASRQVSGANVLTF.

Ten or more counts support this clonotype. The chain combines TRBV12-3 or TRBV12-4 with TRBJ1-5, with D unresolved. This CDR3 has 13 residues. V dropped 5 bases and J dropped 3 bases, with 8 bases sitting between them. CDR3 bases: TGTGCCAGCAGTACCACGGTCAATCAGCCCCAGCATTTT. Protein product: CASSTTVNQPQHF.

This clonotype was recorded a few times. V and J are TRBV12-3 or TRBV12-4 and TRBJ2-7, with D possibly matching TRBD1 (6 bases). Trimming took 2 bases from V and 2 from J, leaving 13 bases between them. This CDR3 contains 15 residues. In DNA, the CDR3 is TGTGCCAGCAGTTTAAAAACAGGGTTGGCCTACGAGCAGTACTTC. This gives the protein CASSLKTGLAYEQYF.

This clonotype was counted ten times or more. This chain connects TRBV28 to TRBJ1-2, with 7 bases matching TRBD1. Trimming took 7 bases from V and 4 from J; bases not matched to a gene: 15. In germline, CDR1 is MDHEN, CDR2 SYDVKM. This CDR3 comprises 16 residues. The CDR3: CASNWGRGGARYGYTF. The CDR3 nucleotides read TGTGCCAGCAACTGGGGCAGGGGGGGAGCCCGCTATGGCTACACCTTC.

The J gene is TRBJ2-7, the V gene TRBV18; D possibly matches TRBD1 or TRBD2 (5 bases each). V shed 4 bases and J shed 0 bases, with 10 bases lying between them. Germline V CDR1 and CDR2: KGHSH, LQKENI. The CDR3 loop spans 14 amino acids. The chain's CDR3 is CASSLGTYSYEQYF. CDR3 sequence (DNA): TGTGCCAGCTCACTGGGGACGTACTCCTACGAGCAGTACTTC.

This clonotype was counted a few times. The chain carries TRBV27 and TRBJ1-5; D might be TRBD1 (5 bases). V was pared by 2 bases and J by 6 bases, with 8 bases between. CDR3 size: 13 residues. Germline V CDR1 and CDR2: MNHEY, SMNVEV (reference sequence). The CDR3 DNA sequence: TGTGCCAGCAGTTTAATGGGGGTTCAGCCCCAGCATTTT. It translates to CASSLMGVQPQHF.

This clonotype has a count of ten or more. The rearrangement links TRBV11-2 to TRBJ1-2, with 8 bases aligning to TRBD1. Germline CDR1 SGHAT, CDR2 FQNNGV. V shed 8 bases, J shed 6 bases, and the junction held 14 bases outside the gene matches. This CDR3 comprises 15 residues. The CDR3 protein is CASSKNQGARDGYTF. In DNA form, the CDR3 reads TGTGCCAGCTCGAAAAATCAGGGGGCGCGAGATGGCTACACCTTC.

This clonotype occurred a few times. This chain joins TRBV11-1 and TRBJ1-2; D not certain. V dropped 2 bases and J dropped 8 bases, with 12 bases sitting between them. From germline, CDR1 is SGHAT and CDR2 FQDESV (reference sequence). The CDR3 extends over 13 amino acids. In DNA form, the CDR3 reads TGTGCCAGCAGCTTAAGCGATAACGGAGGCTACACCTTC. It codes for CASSLSDNGGYTF.